This T cell receptor (beta chain) was sequenced for a study of blood T cell repertoires in COVID-19. There are 12 residues in the CDR3. Germline CDR1 is SGHRS and CDR2 is YFSETQ. The V end lost 0 bases, the J end lost 8 bases, and 8 bases lay between the germline ends. Only in-frame clones appear in the TCRdb table, and some are missing; sequencing was by immunoSEQ multiplex PCR. The data contain about 86,000 clones, approximately 86% of them seen just once; the ten biggest clones take up around 3.1%. Sample: peripheral blood. This chain links TRBV5-1 with TRBJ1-2; D is ambiguous. This receptor was obtained from a man aged 50 or older with acute or convalescent COVID-19. As DNA, the CDR3 is TGCGCCAGCAGCTTGGCATCTAGAGGCTACACCTTC. This codes for CASSLASRGYTF.